These 5 T cell receptor beta chains share one sample of origin, sequenced in a study of cytomegalovirus exposure and HLA in healthy donors. With 60 Vbeta and 13 Jbeta primers, the PCR was carried out. Profiling relied on immunoSEQ multiplex PCR, and the TCRdb table lists in-frame clones only, not all of them. Here the sample spans a few hundred thousand clones, 70% to 90% being singletons. Sequencing was carried out using PBMCs. These receptor sequences come from a woman under 30 in good health and CMV-seronegative.

The rearrangement links TRBV28 to TRBJ2-2; tentatively, D is TRBD1 (6 bases). Trimming pared 6 bases from V and 1 base from J, leaving 15 bases between. The CDR3 runs 16 residues. Germline V gene lookup returns CDR1 MDHEN and CDR2 SYDVKM. The CDR3: CASSVQGTGNTGELFF. The DNA of the CDR3 is TGTGCCAGCAGCGTACAGGGTACGGGGAACACCGGGGAGCTGTTTTTT. Combining the CDR3 with reference TRBV28 and TRBJ2-2 gives the whole variable domain DVKVTQSSRYLVKRTGEKVFLECVQDMDHENMFWYRQDPGLGLRLIYFSYDVKMKEKGDIPEGYSVSREKKERFSLILESASTNQTSMYLCASSVQGTGNTGELFFGEGSRLTVL.

This clone was counted only a few times. The chain combines TRBV15 with TRBJ2-5; D is undetermined. The CDR3 consists of 15 residues. The V and J ends lost 0 bases and 5 bases respectively, with 13 bases between them. CDR1 is LNHNV, CDR2 YYDKDF, per germline (reference sequence). The DNA of the CDR3 is TGTGCCACCAGCAGAGACCCGTTGGGCGTGGAGACCCAGTACTTC. Amino acid sequence: CATSRDPLGVETQYF.

The V call is TRBV7-8, the J call TRBJ2-3; D is unresolved. The CDR3 is 14 residues long. Germline CDR1 and CDR2: SGHVS and FQNEAQ. V was trimmed by 6 bases and J by 2 bases, leaving 12 bases between them. The chain's CDR3 is CASSLTGFTDTQYF. In DNA form, the CDR3 reads TGTGCCAGCAGTTTAACGGGTTTCACAGATACGCAGTATTTT. Looking up the rest from reference TRBV7-8 and TRBJ2-3 gives the full variable domain: GAGVSQSPRYKVAKRGQDVALRCDPISGHVSLFWYQQALGQGPEFLTYFQNEAQLDKSGLPSDRFFAERPEGSVSTLKIQRTQQEDSAVYLCASSLTGFTDTQYFGPGTRLTVL.

The chain is built from TRBV27 and TRBJ2-5, with D possibly being TRBD1 (5 bases). The end of the DNA fits TRBJ2-7 better, so the J call may be wrong. Germline lookup yields CDR1 MNHEY and CDR2 SMNVEV (reference sequence). The CDR3 spans 14 residues. The CDR3, as DNA: TGTGCCAGCAGTTTATTTCAGGGATCCTACGAGCAGTACTTC. Its protein is CASSLFQGSYEQYF.

The chain joins TRBV19 to TRBJ1-3; 8 bases line up with TRBD1. Trimming removed 5 bases from V and 1 base from J; junction bases left unmatched: 7. Germline assignment: CDR1 LNHDA and CDR2 SQIVND (reference sequence). This CDR3 comprises 16 residues. The DNA of the CDR3 is TGTGCCAGTAGTGCCTGGACAGGGAAATCTGGAAACACCATATATTTT. It codes for CASSAWTGKSGNTIYF.